Listed below are T cell receptor beta chains from one sample, sequenced in a study of blood T cell repertoires in COVID-19. The method was immunoSEQ multiplex PCR; TCRdb's version includes in-frame clones alone and lacks a portion of them. The sample has some 200,000 clones, around 84% seen once. The sample was peripheral blood. The receptors were gathered from a man aged 50 or older with acute or convalescent COVID-19. Each CDR3 is given with its conserved first and last residue. The D gene is left open where the match is weak. Size is stated for part of the rows, as once, few or many counts, or as a class when the clone is expanded.

v_call: TRBV25-1; j_call: TRBJ1-3; clone_size: .; d_call: .; cdr3_nt: TGTGCCAGCAGTAAAAGAGGAGGGGCTGGAAACACCATATATTTT; cdr3_aa: CASSKRGGAGNTIYF
v_call: TRBV10-2; j_call: TRBJ1-1; clone_size: .; d_call: .; cdr3_nt: TGCGCCAGCAGTTCAGAGGCTTTCACTGAAGCTTTCTTT; cdr3_aa: CASSSEAFTEAFF
v_call: TRBV2; j_call: TRBJ1-1; clone_size: .; d_call: TRBD1; cdr3_nt: TGTGCCAGCGTTATAAGACAGGGAAACACTGAAGCTTTCTTT; cdr3_aa: CASVIRQGNTEAFF
v_call: TRBV11-2; j_call: TRBJ1-1; clone_size: .; d_call: .; cdr3_nt: TGTGCCAGCAGCTTAGAGGTGGGGAGCACTGAAGCTTTCTTT; cdr3_aa: CASSLEVGSTEAFF
v_call: TRBV9; j_call: TRBJ1-6; clone_size: once; d_call: TRBD1; cdr3_nt: TGTGCCAGCAGCGACGGGACAGGGGGCAGAAATTCACCCCTCCACTTT; cdr3_aa: CASSDGTGGRNSPLHF
v_call: TRBV3-1/TRBV3-2; j_call: TRBJ1-5; clone_size: once; d_call: .; cdr3_nt: TGTGCCAGCAGCCAATTGGGAGGAGTTGGAAATCAGCCCCAGCATTTT; cdr3_aa: CASSQLGGVGNQPQHF
v_call: TRBV5-1; j_call: TRBJ1-4; clone_size: .; d_call: .; cdr3_nt: TGCGCCTCAGCAAGCAGGGTAGAAGAAAAACTGTTTTTT; cdr3_aa: CASASRVEEKLFF
v_call: TRBV9; j_call: TRBJ1-1; clone_size: .; d_call: TRBD1; cdr3_nt: TGTGCCAGCAGCCCGAGACAGGGCTCGGGGAACACTGAAGCTTTCTTT; cdr3_aa: CASSPRQGSGNTEAFF
v_call: TRBV3-1/TRBV3-2; j_call: TRBJ2-1; clone_size: .; d_call: .; cdr3_nt: TGTGCCAGCAGCCAAGGGGTACTAGCCCCCCCCTACAATGAGCAGTTCTTC; cdr3_aa: CASSQGVLAPPYNEQFF
v_call: TRBV10-2; j_call: TRBJ1-3; clone_size: .; d_call: .; cdr3_nt: TGCGCCAGCAGTGATTTCCTTACAGGGTCCTCTGGAAACACCATATATTTT; cdr3_aa: CASSDFLTGSSGNTIYF
v_call: TRBV4-1; j_call: TRBJ1-2; clone_size: .; d_call: TRBD1; cdr3_nt: TGCGCCAGCAGCCATCCGGGACAGCCCTATGGCTACACCTTC; cdr3_aa: CASSHPGQPYGYTF
v_call: TRBV10-2; j_call: TRBJ1-5; clone_size: once; d_call: .; cdr3_nt: TGCGCCAGCAGCTCGGGGGGGGCAGGCAATCAGCCCCAGCATTTT; cdr3_aa: CASSSGGAGNQPQHF
v_call: TRBV5-1; j_call: TRBJ2-5; clone_size: .; d_call: TRBD2; cdr3_nt: TGCGCCAGCAGCTTGTCTAGCGGGACCCAGTACTTC; cdr3_aa: CASSLSSGTQYF
v_call: TRBV3-1/TRBV3-2; j_call: TRBJ1-1; clone_size: .; d_call: TRBD1; cdr3_nt: TGTGCCAGCAGCTACCGACAGGGGAACACTGAAGCTTTCTTT; cdr3_aa: CASSYRQGNTEAFF
v_call: TRBV5-8; j_call: TRBJ1-4; clone_size: .; d_call: TRBD1; cdr3_nt: TGTGCCAGCAGGTCCGGGACAGGGTCCTTGGCTAATGAAAAACTGTTTTTT; cdr3_aa: CASRSGTGSLANEKLFF
v_call: TRBV9; j_call: TRBJ2-1; clone_size: few; d_call: TRBD2; cdr3_nt: TGTGCCAGCAGCGTAGGTACTAGCGGGTATAACAATGAGCAGTTCTTC; cdr3_aa: CASSVGTSGYNNEQFF
v_call: TRBV30; j_call: TRBJ1-3; clone_size: .; d_call: .; cdr3_nt: TGTGCCTGGAGTGTACCAGGGACTGGAAACACCATATATTTT; cdr3_aa: CAWSVPGTGNTIYF
v_call: TRBV7-9; j_call: TRBJ2-7; clone_size: .; d_call: .; cdr3_nt: TGTGCCAGCAGCAATAACCTACTCTACGAGCAGTACTTC; cdr3_aa: CASSNNLLYEQYF
v_call: TRBV3-1/TRBV3-2; j_call: TRBJ1-1; clone_size: .; d_call: .; cdr3_nt: TGTGCCAGCAGCCACCCACAGGGAGTGTTCACTGAAGCTTTCTTT; cdr3_aa: CASSHPQGVFTEAFF
v_call: TRBV18; j_call: TRBJ2-3; clone_size: .; d_call: .; cdr3_nt: TGTGCCAGCTCACCGAACAGGCTAGGGACAGATACGCAGTATTTT; cdr3_aa: CASSPNRLGTDTQYF
v_call: TRBV6-5; j_call: TRBJ1-1; clone_size: .; d_call: .; cdr3_nt: TGTGCCAGCAGTTACTCTGGAGGCAGACAGAACACTGAAGCTTTCTTT; cdr3_aa: CASSYSGGRQNTEAFF